Following are 7 T cell receptor beta chains from one sample sequenced in a study of blood T cell repertoires in COVID-19. Libraries were prepared by immunoSEQ multiplex PCR; TCRdb keeps only in-frame clonotypes and omits some of them. The sample holds under 500,000 clones, roughly 90% seen once. Sequenced: peripheral blood. These receptors were collected from a woman aged 30 to 39 with acute or convalescent COVID-19.

The rearrangement joins TRBV6-5 to TRBJ2-7, with 7 bases identical to TRBD1. This CDR3 spans 14 amino acids. Germline CDR1 and CDR2: MNHEY and SVGAGI. V lost 6 bases to trimming and J lost 3 bases; unmatched junction nucleotides: 8. The CDR3 loop reads CASRRQGPIYEQYF. The CDR3 DNA is TGTGCCAGCAGAAGACAGGGCCCTATCTACGAGCAGTACTTC.

This clone has a single count. The V and J genes are TRBV25-1 and TRBJ1-1, with a weak D call TRBD1 (6 bases). Per germline, CDR1 MGHDK and CDR2 SYGVNS. The CDR3 has 14 residues. V lost 4 bases and J 5 bases, leaving 14 bases between the germline ends. The CDR3 here is CASSGNRVGTEAFF. CDR3 coding DNA: TGTGCCAGCAGTGGAAACAGGGTCGGTACTGAAGCTTTCTTT. Variable domain in full (rest from reference TRBV25-1 and TRBJ1-1): EADIYQTPRYLVIGTGKKITLECSQTMGHDKMYWYQQDPGMELHLIHYSYGVNSTEKGDLSSESTVSRIRTEHFPLTLESARPSHTSQYLCASSGNRVGTEAFFGQGTRLTVV.

This rearrangement joins TRBV6-5 to TRBJ2-7; possibly TRBD2 for D (5 bases). Trimming pared 0 bases from V and 7 bases from J, leaving 10 bases between. The V gene's germline CDR1 is MNHEY and CDR2 SVGAGI. CDR3 size: 13 residues. For the CDR3, the DNA is TGTGCCAGCAGTTACTCGCGACGAGGGGAGCAGTACTTC. As protein: CASSYSRRGEQYF.

This chain links TRBV6-5 with TRBJ1-5, with 7 bases aligning to TRBD1. The V gene end was trimmed by 6 bases and the J gene end by 5 bases; junction bases not matched to a gene: 10. The CDR3 spans 15 residues. Germline V CDR1 and CDR2: MNHEY, SVGAGI. CDR3 loop: CASSQIGDSYQPQHF. For the CDR3, the DNA is TGTGCCAGCAGCCAAATTGGGGACAGCTATCAGCCCCAGCATTTT.

This clone was detected once. This chain uses TRBV6-6 with TRBJ2-5; unclear D gene. Germline V CDR1 and CDR2: MNHNY, SVGAGI (reference sequence). The CDR3 loop spans 14 amino acids. The germline V and J ends were trimmed by 6 bases and 2 bases, with 13 bases remaining between them. CDR3 region: CASSPGEIQETQYF. DNA of the CDR3: TGTGCCAGCAGCCCCGGAGAGATACAAGAGACCCAGTACTTC.

The chain joins TRBV5-4 to TRBJ2-7; 8 positions agree with TRBD1. The CDR3 length is 15 residues. In germline, CDR1 is SGHNT, CDR2 YYREEE (reference sequence). The J segment lost 4 bases and the V segment lost 2 bases, leaving 8 bases of the junction unmatched. This CDR3 reads CASSLEVTGVYEQYF. Here the CDR3 DNA reads TGTGCCAGCAGCTTAGAGGTGACAGGGGTATACGAGCAGTACTTC.

This rearrangement joins TRBV5-6 to TRBJ2-5, with TRBD2 matching over 16 bases. CDR3 length equals 18 residues. V shed 5 bases, J shed 5 bases, and the junction held 12 bases outside the gene matches. Germline CDR1 reads SGHDT; CDR2 reads YYEEEE. This CDR3 is CASSLSGTSGGARETQYF. CDR3 coding DNA: TGTGCCAGCAGTTTGTCCGGGACTAGCGGGGGGGCCCGTGAGACCCAGTACTTC.